This T cell receptor (beta chain) emerged from a study of PD-1 blockade in classical Hodgkin lymphoma. V lost 3 bases to trimming and J lost 6 bases, with 21 bases between them. The germline CDR1 and CDR2 sequences are LGHNA and YSLEER. CDR3 length: 17 residues. The time point is: cycle 4 day 1 (C4D1), after around six weeks of nivolumab. Brentuximab vedotin exposure varied among the patients, all of whom had relapsed after autologous stem cell transplantation. Clones were sequenced by immunoSEQ multiplex PCR, and TCRdb holds only the in-frame ones, with some missing. The data hold tens of thousands of clones, with approximately 90% observed a single time.

The chain employs TRBV4-3 and TRBJ2-1; D possibly uses TRBD1 or TRBD2 (5 bases each). This material consisted of peripheral blood mononuclear cells (PBMCs), taken before the fourth cycle of nivolumab. The sequence was collected from a human donor with classical Hodgkin lymphoma. CDR3 region: CASSHPFRGAILNEQFF. CDR3 in DNA: TGCGCCAGCAGCCACCCGTTCCGGGGCGCGATTCTCAATGAGCAGTTCTTC.